The clone carrying this T cell receptor (beta chain) was recorded once. The trim removed 1 base at V and 4 bases at J, leaving 1 base unmatched. This CDR3 is built from 13 residues. Germline CDR1 is LGHDT and CDR2 is YNNKEL (reference sequence). These data belong to a study of blood T cell repertoires in COVID-19. Study details: Researchers got acute and convalescent COVID-19 samples from the United States, Italy and Spain. From T cells, B-cell-depleted T cells, or PBMCs came the material, which was cDNA or gDNA.

Per the original methods: Counts of nucleated cells, estimated from reference gene primer amplification, were obtained. Libraries were prepared by immunoSEQ multiplex PCR; TCRdb keeps only in-frame clonotypes and omits some of them. V, J and clone size reflect that table, while D and trimming were determined from the DNA. The table shows 99,000 or so clones, with around 83% occurring only once. This rearrangement joins TRBV3-1 (or the pseudogene TRBV3-2) to TRBJ2-7, with TRBD1 identical over 7 bases. The sequence was collected from a woman aged 60-75 years in a cohort sampled during active or convalescent COVID-19. The sequenced material came from peripheral blood. This CDR3 is CASSQGGQYEQYF. As DNA, the CDR3 is TGTGCCAGCAGCCAAGGGGGACAGTACGAGCAGTACTTC.